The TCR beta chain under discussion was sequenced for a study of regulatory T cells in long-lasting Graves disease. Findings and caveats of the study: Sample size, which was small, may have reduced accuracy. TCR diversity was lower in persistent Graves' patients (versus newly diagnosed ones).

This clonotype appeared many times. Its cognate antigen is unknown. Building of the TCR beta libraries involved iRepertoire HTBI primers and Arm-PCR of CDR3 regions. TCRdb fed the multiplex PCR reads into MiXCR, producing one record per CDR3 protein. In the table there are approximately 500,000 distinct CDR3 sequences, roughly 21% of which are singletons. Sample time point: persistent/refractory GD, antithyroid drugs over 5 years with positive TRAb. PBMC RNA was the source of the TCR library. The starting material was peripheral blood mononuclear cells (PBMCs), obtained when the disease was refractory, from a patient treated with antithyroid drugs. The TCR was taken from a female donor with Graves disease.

The CDR3 DNA is TGTGCCAGCAGCTTAGCGGGCAGGAAGAACACTGAAGCTTTCTTT. Its translation: CASSLAGRKNTEAFF. The rearrangement joins TRBV11-2 to TRBJ1-1; D unresolved. The CDR3 covers 15 residues. Trimming stripped 1 base from V and 1 base from J, with 10 bases between. From germline, CDR1 is SGHAT and CDR2 FQNNGV.